Presented here are 28 T cell receptor beta chains from one specimen sequenced in a study of post-analysis software for immune sequencing data. Study findings and constraints: A handful of TRBV segments were significantly more frequent in patients than in controls. TRBV5-6, TRBV5-1 and TRBV20-1 were among these segments.

These receptors' targets are unknown. cDNA libraries for TCR beta contained unique molecular identifiers. TCRdb recomputed calls from the PCR reads with MiXCR, one row per CDR3 protein. The data contain some 690,000 distinct CDR3 sequences, less than 35% of them seen just once; the ten biggest clones take up under 0.7%. Source material: blood. Every receptor here comes from a girl between 5 and 17 years old with multiple sclerosis.

As to this clonotype: One junction end disagrees with the germline gene, perhaps due to a read error. V usage is TRBV20-1 and J usage is TRBJ2-1; D is unresolved. The CDR3 has 15 amino acids. Germline V gene sequence: CDR1 DFQATT, CDR2 SNEGSKA (reference sequence). CDR3 residues: CSASGQTRSYKEQFF. For the CDR3, the DNA is TGCAGTGCTAGTGGGCAAACACGCTCCTACAAGGAGCAGTTCTTC.

This clonotype has just a few counts. The V and J genes are TRBV29-1 and TRBJ2-1; weak D call: TRBD2 (6 bases). Per germline, CDR1 SQVTM and CDR2 ANQGSEA. The CDR3 is made up of 16 amino acids. Trimming took off 8 bases at V and 0 bases at J, with 20 bases between the two ends. CDR3 residues: CSSGGGTVSSYNEQFF. The CDR3 nucleotides read TGCAGCTCGGGTGGCGGGACCGTTAGCTCCTACAATGAGCAGTTCTTC.

The chain joins TRBV20-1 to TRBJ2-1, with D hard to call. The CDR3 spans 15 residues. The germline V and J ends were trimmed by 4 bases and 2 bases, with 15 bases remaining between them. Germline CDR1 reads DFQATT; CDR2 reads SNEGSKA (reference sequence). The CDR3 here is CSAKFGVLPYNEQFF. The CDR3 coding sequence is TGCAGTGCTAAATTCGGAGTTTTGCCCTACAATGAGCAGTTCTTC.

The gene calls are TRBV20-1 and TRBJ1-2, with TRBD1 as a possible D gene (5 bases). This CDR3 contains 13 residues. V lost 5 bases and J lost 8, with 18 bases in between. The V gene's germline CDR1 is DFQATT and CDR2 SNEGSKA (reference sequence). This CDR3 is CSARTGTGEGYTF. In DNA form, the CDR3 reads TGCAGTGCTCGGACTGGGACGGGTGAAGGCTACACCTTC.

This clonotype showed up many times. This chain connects TRBV6-4 to TRBJ2-6, with D tentatively TRBD2 (5 bases). This CDR3 has 15 amino acids. V lost 4 bases and J 1 base, leaving 8 bases between the germline ends. Germline values: CDR1 MRHNA, CDR2 SNTAGT. This chain's CDR3 is CASSALASGANVLTF. CDR3 bases: TGTGCCAGCAGTGCTCTAGCATCTGGGGCCAACGTCCTGACTTTC.

This clonotype occurred many times. The V and J genes are TRBV7-9 and TRBJ2-5; TRBD2 aligns across 7 bases. The J segment lost 6 bases and the V segment lost 2 bases, leaving 3 bases of the junction unmatched. The CDR3 is 13 amino acids. CDR1 and CDR2 (germline): SEHNR, FQNEAQ (reference sequence). CDR3 amino acids: CASSLPSGQTQYF. CDR3 nucleotide sequence: TGTGCCAGCAGCTTACCTAGCGGACAGACCCAGTACTTC.

Turning to this clonotype: This may be a read error: a much more frequent sequence differs by one nucleotide. The gene calls are TRBV27 and TRBJ2-7; 7 bases fit TRBD1. The germline CDR1 and CDR2 sequences are MNHEY and SMNVEV (reference sequence). The ends lost 5 bases at V and 8 bases at J; junction bases unmatched: 15. This CDR3 region has 15 residues. CDR3 sequence reads: CASSPVYGQENKQYF. In DNA form, the CDR3 reads TGTGCCAGCAGTCCCGTCTACGGACAGGAGAATAAGCAGTACTTC.

In regard to this clonotype: Germline and junction disagree at one end, which may indicate a read error. The chain couples TRBV25-1 to TRBJ2-3; 7 bases agree with TRBD2. CDR1 and CDR2 (germline): MGHDK, SYGVNS. The CDR3 consists of 22 residues. CDR3 coding DNA: TGTGCCAGCAGTGAATCTTTCAATGAACGCCGGGTCGCGGGAGAGGCGGCAGATACACAGTATTTT. Translation gives CASSESFNERRVAGEAADTQYF.

CDR3 amino acids: CASSQDPGWGGPNEQFF. The DNA of the CDR3 is TGCGCCAGCAGCCAAGACCCCGGTTGGGGGGGGCCCAATGAGCAGTTCTTC. The rearrangement links TRBV4-3 to TRBJ2-1; TRBD2 is a possible D gene (7 bases). Germline CDR1 LGHNA, CDR2 YSLEER. The CDR3 consists of 17 residues. The V end was cut by 0 bases, the J end by 6 bases, with 18 bases between.

This chain uses TRBV5-1 with TRBJ1-1; no firm D call. Germline V gene sequence: CDR1 SGHRS, CDR2 YFSETQ. Trimming took 4 bases from V and 0 from J, leaving 22 bases between them. CDR3 length: 18 residues. The chain's CDR3 is CASSQYPEALRVNTEAFF. CDR3 bases: TGCGCCAGCAGCCAGTACCCCGAGGCTCTTAGGGTGAACACTGAAGCTTTCTTT.

This clonotype was observed a few times. The V and J genes are TRBV5-1 and TRBJ2-7; the D gene could be TRBD1 or TRBD2 (5 bases each). Germline loops: CDR1 SGHRS, CDR2 YFSETQ. V was cut by 0 bases and J by 3 bases, with 19 bases left in between. The CDR3 extends over 17 amino acids. DNA of the CDR3: TGCGCCAGCAGCTTGGCCGGGGCGCGGGCCTCTTACTACGAGCAGTACTTC. It yields the protein CASSLAGARASYYEQYF.

V and J are TRBV27 and TRBJ1-5; D unclear. V lost 0 bases to trimming and J lost 11 bases, with 14 bases between them. Germline CDR1 is MNHEY and CDR2 is SMNVEV (reference sequence). This CDR3 is built from 14 residues. The CDR3 loop reads CASSLSGSVSAQHF. The CDR3 DNA follows: TGTGCCAGCAGTTTATCAGGATCAGTTTCGGCCCAGCATTTT.

In this sample, this clonotype turned up a few times. The chain combines TRBV28 with TRBJ2-1, with TRBD1 as a possible D gene (5 bases). Germline loops: CDR1 MDHEN, CDR2 SYDVKM. V was trimmed by 1 base and J by 4 bases, leaving 8 bases between them. The CDR3 is made up of 14 amino acids. CDR3 loop: CASSLSAGYNEQFF. The CDR3 bases are TGTGCCAGCAGTTTATCGGCAGGGTACAATGAGCAGTTCTTC.

This clonotype has only a few counts. The chain has TRBV6-5 and TRBJ2-7; D possibly corresponds to TRBD1 (6 bases). V lost 0 bases and J 0 bases, leaving 12 bases between the germline ends. The germline CDR1 and CDR2 sequences are MNHEY and SVGAGI. This CDR3 region has 16 residues. In nucleotides, the CDR3 is TGTGCCAGCAGTTACTCGAGTCTGGACAGCTCCTACGAGCAGTACTTC. Protein sequence: CASSYSSLDSSYEQYF.

In its sample, this clonotype was seen a few times. This chain uses TRBV10-1 with TRBJ2-7; 7 nucleotides agree with TRBD2. The CDR3 is made up of 14 amino acids. The ends lost 2 bases at V and 9 bases at J; junction bases unmatched: 10. CDR1 WNHNN and CDR2 SYGVQD come from the germline V gene (reference sequence). This CDR3 reads CASSESGVGPGQYF. CDR3 DNA: TGCGCCAGCAGTGAGAGCGGGGTGGGTCCCGGGCAGTACTTC.

This clonotype occurred once. The chain is built from TRBV5-4 and TRBJ1-2; unclear D gene. The CDR3 loop spans 14 amino acids. In germline, CDR1 is SGHNT, CDR2 YYREEE (reference sequence). Trimming cost V 1 base and J 5 bases, with 12 bases left between them. The CDR3 sequence is CASSLNSGCYGYTF. The CDR3 region has the DNA TGTGCCAGCAGCTTGAACAGCGGCTGTTATGGCTACACCTTC.

This chain uses TRBV24-1 with TRBJ1-5; possibly TRBD1 for D (5 bases). There are 16 residues in the CDR3. In germline, CDR1 is KGHDR, CDR2 SFDVKD. V shed 3 bases and J shed 1 base, with 12 bases lying between them. For the CDR3, the DNA is TGTGCCACCAGTGATCCTTCGGGGGGGAGCAATCAGCCCCAGCATTTT. Translating gives CATSDPSGGSNQPQHF.

The chain combines TRBV28 with TRBJ2-7; D is unresolved. This CDR3 comprises 11 residues. V shed 9 bases and J shed 6 bases, with 12 bases lying between them. The germline gives CDR1 MDHEN, CDR2 SYDVKM. The CDR3 sequence is CASGPLAEQYF. The CDR3, as DNA: TGTGCCAGTGGCCCCCTGGCCGAGCAGTACTTC.

The genes are TRBV20-1 and TRBJ2-2, with a possible D match to TRBD1 (6 bases). Between the trimmed V and J ends, which lost 3 bases and 2 bases, there was a span of 10 bases. There are 14 residues in the CDR3. CDR1 DFQATT and CDR2 SNEGSKA come from the germline V gene (reference sequence). The chain's CDR3 is CSASEQGNTGELFF. CDR3 nucleotide sequence: TGCAGTGCTAGCGAACAGGGAAACACCGGGGAGCTGTTTTTT.

The gene calls are TRBV29-1 and TRBJ1-1; D unclear. The CDR3 is 13 amino acids. Trimming took 5 bases from V and 4 from J, leaving 14 bases between them. Germline V CDR1 and CDR2: SQVTM, ANQGSEA. The DNA for the CDR3 is TGCAGCGTTATAAGCGGCGTTGGCACTGAAGCTTTCTTT. Amino acids: CSVISGVGTEAFF.

This clonotype has more than one count but fewer than ten. V is TRBV20-1 and J is TRBJ1-5, with D maybe TRBD1 (5 bases). V was clipped by 3 bases and J by 5 bases, with 11 bases between them. Germline V gene data show CDR1 as DFQATT and CDR2 as SNEGSKA (reference sequence). The CDR3 consists of 13 residues. CDR3 bases: TGCAGTGCTAGGCGGGGGGACCATCAGCCCCAGCATTTT. It specifies CSARRGDHQPQHF.

This clonotype was found a few times. The rearrangement links TRBV28 to TRBJ2-7, with no clear D. This CDR3 has 15 amino acids. The V gene lost 5 bases and the J gene lost 5 bases, with 19 bases spanning the gap. The V gene's germline CDR1 is MDHEN and CDR2 SYDVKM. The CDR3 sequence: CASSPPPVTSNEQYF. CDR3 bases: TGTGCCAGCAGTCCACCGCCAGTTACGTCCAACGAGCAGTACTTC.

This clonotype was counted only a few times. The V and J genes are TRBV7-2 and TRBJ2-7; TRBD1 is a possible D gene (5 bases). The DNA end lines up better with TRBJ2-5; the J call may be wrong. The CDR3 contains 15 residues. Looked up from germline, CDR1 is SGHTA and CDR2 is FQGNSA. Here the CDR3 DNA reads TGTGCCAGCAGCTCATATAGGACAAACCCCGGGACCCAGTACTTC. As protein: CASSSYRTNPGTQYF.

In the case of this clonotype: Its ends do not fully match the called genes, so a read error is possible. The CDR3: CTSRIAGYSYNKQFF. The CDR3 bases are TGTACCAGCAGGATAGCAGGTTACTCCTACAATAAGCAGTTCTTC. The chain employs TRBV6-1 and TRBJ2-1; D gene unclear. This CDR3 is 15 amino acids long. Germline V lookup: CDR1 MNHNS, CDR2 SASEGT.

V is TRBV6-6 and J is TRBJ2-5; TRBD2 agrees at 9 bases. The length of the CDR3 is 16 residues. Germline assignment: CDR1 MNHNY and CDR2 SVGAGI (reference sequence). J lost 5 bases, V lost 2 bases, and 9 bases had no gene match. CDR3 sequence (DNA): TGTGCCAGCAGTTACCGAGTAGCGGGAGTTAGGGAGACCCAGTACTTC. This sequence encodes CASSYRVAGVRETQYF.

J is TRBJ1-2 and V is TRBV24-1; D gene uncertain. The CDR3 has 13 residues. Germline V gene sequence: CDR1 KGHDR, CDR2 SFDVKD. V lost 2 bases and J lost 6, with 9 bases in between. The CDR3, as DNA: TGTGCCACCAGTGATTCTGGAAGAAATGGCTACACCTTC. It yields the protein CATSDSGRNGYTF.

This clonotype was seen ten or more times. V is TRBV20-1 and J is TRBJ2-7, with D possibly matching TRBD2 (5 bases). The CDR3 has 11 residues. CDR1 and CDR2 (germline): DFQATT, SNEGSKA (reference sequence). Trimming pared 5 bases from V and 2 bases from J, leaving 7 bases between. The CDR3 spells CSADYTYEQYF. CDR3 nucleotides: TGCAGTGCTGACTATACCTACGAGCAGTACTTC.

This clonotype was seen a few times. The chain joins TRBV7-9 to TRBJ2-5; D not resolved. V was trimmed by 5 bases and J by 5 bases, leaving 9 bases between them. From germline, CDR1 is SEHNR and CDR2 FQNEAQ (reference sequence). This CDR3 has 12 amino acids. CDR3 loop: CASSIRPETQYF. The DNA of the CDR3 is TGTGCCAGCAGCATCCGGCCGGAGACCCAGTACTTC.